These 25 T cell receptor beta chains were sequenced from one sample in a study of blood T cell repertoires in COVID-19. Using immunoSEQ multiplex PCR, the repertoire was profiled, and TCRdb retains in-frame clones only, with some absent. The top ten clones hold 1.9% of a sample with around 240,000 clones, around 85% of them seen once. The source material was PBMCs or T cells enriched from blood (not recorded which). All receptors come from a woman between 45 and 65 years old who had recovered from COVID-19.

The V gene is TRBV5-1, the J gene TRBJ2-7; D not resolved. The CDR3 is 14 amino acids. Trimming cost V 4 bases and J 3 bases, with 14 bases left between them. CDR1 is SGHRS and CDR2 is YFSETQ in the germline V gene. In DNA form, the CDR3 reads TGCGCCAGCAGCCGCGAATCCTCCTACTACGAGCAGTACTTC. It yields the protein CASSRESSYYEQYF.

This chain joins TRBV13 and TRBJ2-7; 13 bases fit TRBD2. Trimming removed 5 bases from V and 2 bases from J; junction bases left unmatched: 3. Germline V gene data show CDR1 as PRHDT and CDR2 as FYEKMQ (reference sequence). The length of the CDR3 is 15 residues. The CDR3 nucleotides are TGTGCCAGCAGCGAGACTAGCGGGAGGACCTACGAGCAGTACTTC. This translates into CASSETSGRTYEQYF.

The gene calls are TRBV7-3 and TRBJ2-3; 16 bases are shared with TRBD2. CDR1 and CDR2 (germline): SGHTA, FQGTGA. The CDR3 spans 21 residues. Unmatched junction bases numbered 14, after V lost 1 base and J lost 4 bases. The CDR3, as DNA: TGTGCCAGCAGCTTAAAGAGAGAAGCCACGGGACTAGCGGGAGGGCCAGATACGCAGTATTTT. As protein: CASSLKREATGLAGGPDTQYF. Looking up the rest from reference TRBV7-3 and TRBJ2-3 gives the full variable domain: GAGVSQTPSNKVTEKGKYVELRCDPISGHTALYWYRQSLGQGPEFLIYFQGTGAADDSGLPNDRFFAVRPEGSVSTLKIQRTERGDSAVYLCASSLKREATGLAGGPDTQYFGPGTRLTVL.

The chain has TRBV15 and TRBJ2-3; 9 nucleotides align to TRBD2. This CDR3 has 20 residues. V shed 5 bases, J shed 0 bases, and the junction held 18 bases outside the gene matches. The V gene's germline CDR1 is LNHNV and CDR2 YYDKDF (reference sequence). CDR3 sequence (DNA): TGTGCCACCAGCGATCTGGGCGGGAGGGCGGTCTGGGGGAGCACAGATACGCAGTATTTT. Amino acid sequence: CATSDLGGRAVWGSTDTQYF.

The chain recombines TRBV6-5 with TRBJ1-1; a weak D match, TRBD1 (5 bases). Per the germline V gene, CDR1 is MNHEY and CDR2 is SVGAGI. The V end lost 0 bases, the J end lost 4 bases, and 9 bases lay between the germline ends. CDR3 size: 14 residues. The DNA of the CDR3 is TGTGCCAGCAGTTACTCGACGGGGGGCACTGAAGCTTTCTTT. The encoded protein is CASSYSTGGTEAFF.

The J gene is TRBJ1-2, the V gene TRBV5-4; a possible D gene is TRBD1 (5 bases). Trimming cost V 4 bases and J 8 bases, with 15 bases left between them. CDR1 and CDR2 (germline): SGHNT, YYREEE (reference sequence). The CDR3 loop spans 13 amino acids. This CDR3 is CASSPPRDKGYTF. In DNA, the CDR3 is TGTGCCAGCAGCCCGCCCAGGGATAAAGGCTACACCTTC.

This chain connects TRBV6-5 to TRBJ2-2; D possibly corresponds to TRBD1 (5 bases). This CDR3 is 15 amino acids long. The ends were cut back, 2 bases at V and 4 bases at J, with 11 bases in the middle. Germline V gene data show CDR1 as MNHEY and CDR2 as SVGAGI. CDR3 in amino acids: CASSYLQGITGELFF. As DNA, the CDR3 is TGTGCCAGCAGTTACCTCCAGGGAATCACCGGGGAGCTGTTTTTT.

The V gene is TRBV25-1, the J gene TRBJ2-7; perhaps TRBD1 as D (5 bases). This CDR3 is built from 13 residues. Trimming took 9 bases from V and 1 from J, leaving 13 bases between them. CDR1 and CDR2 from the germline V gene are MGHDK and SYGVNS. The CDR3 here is CASVRVGSYEQYF. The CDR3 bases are TGTGCCAGTGTCAGGGTAGGATCCTACGAGCAGTACTTC.

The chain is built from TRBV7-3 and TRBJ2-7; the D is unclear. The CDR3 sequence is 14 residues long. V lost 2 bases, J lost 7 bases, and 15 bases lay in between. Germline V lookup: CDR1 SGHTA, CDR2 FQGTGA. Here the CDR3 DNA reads TGTGCCAGCAGCTTATCGCAAGCGTCGAGAGAGCAGTACTTC. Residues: CASSLSQASREQYF.

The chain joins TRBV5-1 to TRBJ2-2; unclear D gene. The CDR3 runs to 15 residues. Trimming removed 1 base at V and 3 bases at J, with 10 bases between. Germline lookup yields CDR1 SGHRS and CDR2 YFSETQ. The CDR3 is CASSLPSVDTGELFF. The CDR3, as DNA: TGCGCCAGCAGCTTGCCCAGCGTAGACACCGGGGAGCTGTTTTTT.

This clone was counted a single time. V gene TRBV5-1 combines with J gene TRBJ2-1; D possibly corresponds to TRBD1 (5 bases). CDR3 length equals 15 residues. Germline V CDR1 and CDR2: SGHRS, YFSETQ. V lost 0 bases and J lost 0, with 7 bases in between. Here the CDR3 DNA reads TGCGCCAGCAGCTTGGAGGACAACTCCTACAATGAGCAGTTCTTC. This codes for CASSLEDNSYNEQFF.

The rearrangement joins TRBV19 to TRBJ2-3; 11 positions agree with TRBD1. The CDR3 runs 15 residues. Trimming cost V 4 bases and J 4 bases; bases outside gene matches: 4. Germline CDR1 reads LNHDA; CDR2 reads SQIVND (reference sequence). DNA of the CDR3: TGTGCCAGTAGTACCCGGACAGGGGGCGCAGATACGCAGTATTTT. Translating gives CASSTRTGGADTQYF.

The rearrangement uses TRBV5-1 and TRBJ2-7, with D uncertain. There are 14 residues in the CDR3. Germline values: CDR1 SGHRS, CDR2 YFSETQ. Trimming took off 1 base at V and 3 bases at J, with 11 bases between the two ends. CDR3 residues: CASSLSLRSYEQYF. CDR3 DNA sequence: TGCGCCAGCAGCTTGAGCCTGCGAAGCTACGAGCAGTACTTC.

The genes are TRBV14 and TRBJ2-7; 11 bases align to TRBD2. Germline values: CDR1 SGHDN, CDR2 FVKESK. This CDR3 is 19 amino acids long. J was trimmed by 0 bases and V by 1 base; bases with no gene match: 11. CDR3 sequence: CASSQGGLAEPVASYEQYF. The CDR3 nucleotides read TGTGCCAGCAGCCAAGGGGGACTAGCGGAGCCTGTGGCCTCCTACGAGCAGTACTTC.

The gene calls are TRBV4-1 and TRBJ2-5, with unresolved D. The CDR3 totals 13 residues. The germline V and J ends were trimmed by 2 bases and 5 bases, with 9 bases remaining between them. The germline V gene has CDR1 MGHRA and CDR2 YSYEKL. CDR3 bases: TGCGCCAGCAGCCAATTTAGTGTGGAGACCCAGTACTTC. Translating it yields CASSQFSVETQYF.

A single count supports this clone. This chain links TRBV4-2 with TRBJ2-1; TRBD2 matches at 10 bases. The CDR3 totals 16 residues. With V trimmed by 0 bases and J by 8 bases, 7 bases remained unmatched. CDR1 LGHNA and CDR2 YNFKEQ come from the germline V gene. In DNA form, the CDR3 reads TGTGCCAGCAGCCAAGATCACAGGGGGACTAGCGATGAGCAGTTCTTC. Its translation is CASSQDHRGTSDEQFF.

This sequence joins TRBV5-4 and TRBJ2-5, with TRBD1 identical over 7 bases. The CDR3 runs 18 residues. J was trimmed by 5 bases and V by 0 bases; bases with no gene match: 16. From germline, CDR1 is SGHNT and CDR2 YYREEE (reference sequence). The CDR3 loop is CASSLGLSSRGRGETQYF. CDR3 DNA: TGTGCCAGCAGCTTGGGCCTCTCGAGCAGGGGGAGAGGGGAGACCCAGTACTTC.

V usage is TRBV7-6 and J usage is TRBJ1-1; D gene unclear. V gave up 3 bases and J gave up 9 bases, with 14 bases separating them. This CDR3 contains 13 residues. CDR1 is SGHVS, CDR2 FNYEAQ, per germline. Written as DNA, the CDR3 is TGTGCCAGCAGCTTGGTGAGGGCGGGCCAAGCTTTCTTT. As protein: CASSLVRAGQAFF. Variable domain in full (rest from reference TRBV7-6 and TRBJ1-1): GAGVSQSPRYKVTKRGQDVALRCDPISGHVSLYWYRQALGQGPEFLTYFNYEAQQDKSGLPNDRFSAERPEGSISTLTIQRTEQRDSAMYRCASSLVRAGQAFFGQGTRLTVV.

The chain's CDR3 is CASTGMWGSYNEQFF. The CDR3 DNA reads TGTGCCAGCACCGGGATGTGGGGCTCCTACAATGAGCAGTTCTTC. The rearrangement uses TRBV27 and TRBJ2-1; D is perhaps TRBD2 (5 bases). V lost 7 bases and J 0 bases, leaving 13 bases between the germline ends. This CDR3 comprises 15 residues. Looked up from germline, CDR1 is MNHEY and CDR2 is SMNVEV (reference sequence).

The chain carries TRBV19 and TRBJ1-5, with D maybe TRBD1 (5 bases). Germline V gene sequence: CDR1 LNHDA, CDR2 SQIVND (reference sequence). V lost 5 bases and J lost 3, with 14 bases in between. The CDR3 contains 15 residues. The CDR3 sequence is CASSERQIFNQPQHF. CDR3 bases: TGTGCCAGTAGTGAGCGACAGATTTTCAATCAGCCCCAGCATTTT.

The CDR3 DNA reads TGTGCCAGCAGTCCTCTAGGACTAGCGTCGTTCTTC. Amino acid sequence: CASSPLGLASFF. The V gene is TRBV28, the J gene TRBJ2-1; 9 bases line up with TRBD2. V lost 5 bases to trimming and J lost 15 bases; unmatched junction nucleotides: 8. CDR1 and CDR2 from the germline V gene are MDHEN and SYDVKM. The CDR3 runs 12 residues.

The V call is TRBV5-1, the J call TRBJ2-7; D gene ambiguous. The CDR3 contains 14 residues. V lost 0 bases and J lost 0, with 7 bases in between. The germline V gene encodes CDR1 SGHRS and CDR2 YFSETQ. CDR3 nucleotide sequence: TGCGCCAGCAGCTTGGACAGCACCTCCTACGAGCAGTACTTC. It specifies CASSLDSTSYEQYF.

The CDR3 region has the DNA TGTGCCAGCAGTGTATTAAACACTGAAGCTTTCTTT. This translates into CASSVLNTEAFF. This sequence joins TRBV9 and TRBJ1-1; no clear D. Germline V CDR1 and CDR2: SGDLS, YYNGEE. This CDR3 is 12 amino acids long. Trimming took off 5 bases at V and 2 bases at J, with 7 bases between the two ends.

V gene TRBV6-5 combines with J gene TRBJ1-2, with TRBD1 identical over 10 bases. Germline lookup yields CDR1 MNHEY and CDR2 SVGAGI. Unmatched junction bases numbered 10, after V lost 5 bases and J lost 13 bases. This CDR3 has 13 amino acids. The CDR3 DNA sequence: TGTGCCAGCAGTACAGACAGGGGGCTAAGAAGCACCTTC. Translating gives CASSTDRGLRSTF.

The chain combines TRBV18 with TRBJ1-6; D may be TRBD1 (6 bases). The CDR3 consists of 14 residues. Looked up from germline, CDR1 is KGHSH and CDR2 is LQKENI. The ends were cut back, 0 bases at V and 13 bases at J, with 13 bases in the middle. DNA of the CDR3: TGTGCCAGCTCACCACCGGGGGCCTACAATCCCCTCCACTTT. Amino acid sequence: CASSPPGAYNPLHF.